A single sample is the source of the 24 T cell receptor beta chains below, sequenced in a study of blood T cell repertoires in COVID-19. The method was immunoSEQ multiplex PCR; TCRdb's version includes in-frame clones alone and lacks a portion of them. Altogether approximately 300,000 clones are present, roughly 90% being singletons, with the ten largest covering under 0.95%. The sequencing sample was made of peripheral blood. These receptors were collected from a man aged 30 to 39 with acute or convalescent COVID-19.

The V call is TRBV7-3, the J call TRBJ1-1; possible D gene TRBD1, 6 bases. The CDR3 is made up of 13 amino acids. CDR1 and CDR2 from the germline V gene are SGHTA and FQGTGA. The V gene lost 5 bases and the J gene lost 6 bases, with 13 bases spanning the gap. For the CDR3, the DNA is TGTGCCAGCAGCCCACAGGGTGGCTCTGAAGCTTTCTTT. Amino acid sequence: CASSPQGGSEAFF.

The V call is TRBV6-5, the J call TRBJ1-1; a possible D gene is TRBD1 (5 bases). The germline gives CDR1 MNHEY, CDR2 SVGAGI. There are 13 residues in the CDR3. V was clipped by 1 base and J by 6 bases, with 9 bases between them. CDR3 loop: CASSYYGGAEAFF. CDR3 nucleotides: TGTGCCAGCAGTTACTACGGGGGGGCTGAAGCTTTCTTT.

This clone was recorded only once. The V call is TRBV2, the J call TRBJ2-3, with D possibly TRBD1 on 7 matching bases. Trimming removed 8 bases at V and 1 base at J, with 19 bases between. The CDR3 runs 16 residues. Germline V CDR1 and CDR2: SNHLY, FYNNEI. The CDR3 loop reads CASGGGRGPGTDTQYF. Here the CDR3 DNA reads TGTGCCAGCGGAGGGGGCAGGGGCCCAGGCACAGATACGCAGTATTTT.

The V gene is TRBV3-1 (or the pseudogene TRBV3-2), the J gene TRBJ2-1; TRBD2 matches 8 bases. V was clipped by 0 bases and J by 13 bases; unmatched bases: 8. CDR1 LGHDT and CDR2 YNNKEL come from the germline V gene (reference sequence). The CDR3 length is 14 residues. The CDR3 nucleotides are TGTGCCAGCAGCCAAGATACCGCGGGGACTAGTCAGTTCTTC. It encodes CASSQDTAGTSQFF.

The J gene is TRBJ2-5, the V gene TRBV14; 8 bases map to TRBD2. V lost 0 bases and J lost 5; bases outside the gene matches: 11. CDR1 SGHDN and CDR2 FVKESK come from the germline V gene. The CDR3 covers 17 residues. CDR3 sequence (DNA): TGTGCCAGCAGCCAAGAGGTCCGGGAGGGCCCTCGGGAGACCCAGTACTTC. Translation: CASSQEVREGPRETQYF.

This clone was recorded a few times. V gene TRBV29-1 combines with J gene TRBJ1-1, with D possibly matching TRBD1 (5 bases). Deletions cut 6 bases from V and 2 bases from J, with 10 bases between. This CDR3 region has 12 residues. Germline CDR1 reads SQVTM; CDR2 reads ANQGSEA. The CDR3 loop is CSVPTDNTEAFF. CDR3 nucleotide sequence: TGCAGCGTCCCGACAGACAACACTGAAGCTTTCTTT. Full variable domain (rest looked up from reference TRBV29-1 and TRBJ1-1): SAVISQKPSRDICQRGTSLTIQCQVDSQVTMMFWYRQQPGQSLTLIATANQGSEATYESGFVIDKFPISRPNLTFSTLTVSNMSPEDSSIYLCSVPTDNTEAFFGQGTRLTVV.

The chain links TRBV7-9 to TRBJ1-2, with a tentative D call TRBD1 (5 bases). This CDR3 has 14 residues. The germline gives CDR1 SEHNR, CDR2 FQNEAQ (reference sequence). Trimming shortened V by 0 bases and J by 4 bases, and 9 bases separated the two germline ends. For the CDR3, the DNA is TGTGCCAGCAGCTTAGCGGGGGACTTCTATGGCTACACCTTC. This codes for CASSLAGDFYGYTF.

The V and J genes are TRBV6-5 and TRBJ1-2; TRBD1 might be the D (6 bases). Trimming shortened V by 8 bases and J by 4 bases, and 14 bases separated the two germline ends. CDR1 MNHEY and CDR2 SVGAGI come from the germline V gene. The CDR3 sequence is 13 residues long. In nucleotides, the CDR3 is TGTGCCAGCCGGCCGGACAGCGGCTATGGCTACACCTTC. This gives the protein CASRPDSGYGYTF.

The chain is built from TRBV5-1 and TRBJ2-3, with TRBD2 as a possible D gene (6 bases). The germline CDR1 and CDR2 sequences are SGHRS and YFSETQ. Trimming took 0 bases from V and 10 from J, leaving 12 bases between them. CDR3 length: 13 residues. CDR3 loop: CASSLEYGGAQYF. The DNA of the CDR3 is TGCGCCAGCAGCTTGGAGTATGGAGGGGCGCAGTATTTT.

This chain links TRBV28 with TRBJ2-7; possible D gene TRBD1, 6 bases. The CDR3 runs 14 residues. The germline V gene encodes CDR1 MDHEN and CDR2 SYDVKM. Trimming cost V 6 bases and J 3 bases, with 15 bases left between them. The CDR3, as DNA: TGTGCCAGCAGGTTGAGGGACACCAACTACGAGCAGTACTTC. Amino acids: CASRLRDTNYEQYF.

This clone was seen once. The chain joins TRBV5-6 to TRBJ2-4; 7 bases align to TRBD2. CDR3 length: 14 amino acids. Germline trimming cut 4 bases from V and 4 bases from J; bases unmatched to any gene: 5. Germline V gene sequence: CDR1 SGHDT, CDR2 YYEEEE. CDR3 sequence: CASSPPGLKNIQYF. CDR3 nucleotides: TGTGCCAGCAGCCCTCCGGGACTAAAAAACATTCAGTACTTC.

V is TRBV19 and J is TRBJ1-5; a weak D match, TRBD1 (5 bases). Trimming left V 5 bases short and J 3 bases short, with 11 bases between. In germline, CDR1 is LNHDA, CDR2 SQIVND (reference sequence). The CDR3 sequence is 14 residues long. The CDR3 region is CASSSIQVNQPQHF. CDR3 bases: TGTGCCAGTAGTTCGATACAGGTCAATCAGCCCCAGCATTTT. Full variable domain (rest looked up from reference TRBV19 and TRBJ1-5): DGGITQSPKYLFRKEGQNVTLSCEQNLNHDAMYWYRQDPGQGLRLIYYSQIVNDFQKGDIAEGYSVSREKKESFPLTVTSAQKNPTAFYLCASSSIQVNQPQHFGDGTRLSIL.

The CDR3 sequence is CASSGQGAPANEKLFF. The CDR3 region has the DNA TGTGCCAGCAGTGGACAGGGGGCGCCTGCTAATGAAAAACTGTTTTTT. This chain links TRBV6-4 with TRBJ1-4; 10 positions agree with TRBD1. Losses at the gene ends were 4 bases for V and 3 bases for J; bases not matched to a gene: 5. From germline, CDR1 is MRHNA and CDR2 SNTAGT. The CDR3 consists of 16 residues.

The rearrangement uses TRBV15 and TRBJ1-5; TRBD1 matches at 7 bases. The J segment lost 5 bases and the V segment lost 4 bases, leaving 5 bases of the junction unmatched. The CDR3 contains 14 residues. Germline V gene lookup returns CDR1 LNHNV and CDR2 YYDKDF (reference sequence). CDR3: CATSTRQGDQPQHF. Here the CDR3 DNA reads TGTGCCACCAGCACCAGACAGGGAGATCAGCCCCAGCATTTT.

This rearrangement joins TRBV6-5 to TRBJ1-1; no definite D call. The CDR3 extends over 13 amino acids. Germline V CDR1 and CDR2: MNHEY, SVGAGI. Trimming stripped 2 bases from V and 1 base from J, with 5 bases between. Here the CDR3 reads CASSYRQNTEAFF. The DNA for the CDR3 is TGTGCCAGCAGTTACAGACAGAACACTGAAGCTTTCTTT.

Only one count was recorded for this clone. V is TRBV3-1 (or the pseudogene TRBV3-2) and J is TRBJ2-7; the match to TRBD1 covers 7 bases. The germline V gene encodes CDR1 LGHDT and CDR2 YNNKEL (reference sequence). The CDR3 loop spans 15 amino acids. With 4 bases clipped from V and 2 bases from J, the junction kept 8 bases outside the gene matches. The CDR3: CASSPVTGRPYEQYF. The CDR3 DNA reads as TGTGCCAGCAGCCCAGTGACAGGGAGACCCTACGAGCAGTACTTC.

The table lists this clone with a few counts. The rearrangement joins TRBV18 to TRBJ1-2, with D perhaps matching TRBD1 (6 bases). The germline CDR1 and CDR2 sequences are KGHSH and LQKENI. Trimming cost V 6 bases and J 6 bases, with 11 bases left between them. The CDR3 has 12 amino acids. CDR3 nucleotide sequence: TGTGCCAGCTCGCTGAACAGGGATGGCTACACCTTC. It codes for CASSLNRDGYTF.

The rearrangement joins TRBV24-1 to TRBJ1-5, with TRBD1 identical over 11 bases. The CDR3 loop spans 18 amino acids. Germline CDR1 is KGHDR and CDR2 is SFDVKD. V lost 3 bases to trimming and J lost 4 bases; unmatched junction nucleotides: 10. The CDR3 region has the DNA TGTGCCACCAGTGATCGGGGACCGGGACAGGGGGGGAATCAGCCCCAGCATTTT. Protein: CATSDRGPGQGGNQPQHF.

The V call is TRBV6-5, the J call TRBJ1-2; D is unresolved. V was clipped by 9 bases and J by 7 bases, with 18 bases between them. Germline lookup yields CDR1 MNHEY and CDR2 SVGAGI. The CDR3 spans 13 residues. This CDR3 is CASTLSRMVGYTF. The CDR3 nucleotides are TGTGCCAGTACCCTATCTAGGATGGTTGGCTACACCTTC.

This clone came up once. The same CDR3 arises from other DNA sequences in this sample as well. V gene TRBV5-1 combines with J gene TRBJ1-6; 9 bases map to TRBD1. The V segment lost 0 bases and the J segment 9 bases; nucleotides outside the gene matches: 4. CDR3 size: 15 residues. Germline assignment: CDR1 SGHRS and CDR2 YFSETQ. The CDR3: CASSLAGQGRSPLHF. The CDR3 DNA reads as TGCGCCAGCAGCTTGGCCGGACAGGGGCGTTCACCCCTCCACTTT. The complete variable domain, with remaining parts taken from reference TRBV5-1 and TRBJ1-6, reads KAGVTQTPRYLIKTRGQQVTLSCSPISGHRSVSWYQQTPGQGLQFLFEYFSETQRNKGNFPGRFSGRQFSNSRSEMNVSTLELGDSALYLCASSLAGQGRSPLHFGNGTRLTVT.

The chain recombines TRBV3-1 (or the pseudogene TRBV3-2) with TRBJ1-3, with D uncertain. CDR3 length: 13 amino acids. Looked up from germline, CDR1 is LGHDT and CDR2 is YNNKEL (reference sequence). V was shortened by 4 bases and J by 4 bases, with 8 bases between the two germline ends. Here the CDR3 DNA reads TGTGCCAGCAGCCGGCTCGTCGGAAACACCATATATTTT. This gives the protein CASSRLVGNTIYF.

The chain uses TRBV7-2 and TRBJ2-1; D not resolved. CDR1 and CDR2 (germline): SGHTA, FQGNSA. The CDR3 totals 15 residues. Trimming cost V 6 bases and J 0 bases, with 12 bases left between them. The chain's CDR3 is CASSKQYSSYNEQFF. CDR3 DNA sequence: TGTGCCAGCAGTAAACAGTATAGCTCCTACAATGAGCAGTTCTTC.

V usage is TRBV2 and J usage is TRBJ1-6, with TRBD1 matching over 7 bases. V shed 6 bases, J shed 9 bases, and the junction held 14 bases outside the gene matches. Germline V gives CDR1 SNHLY, CDR2 FYNNEI. This CDR3 has 16 amino acids. In DNA, the CDR3 is TGTGCCAGCAGCGAAAACAGGGGTAGTAGGAGTTCACCCCTCCACTTT. Amino acid sequence: CASSENRGSRSSPLHF.

CDR3 DNA sequence: TGTGCCAGCAGCGCGGGACAGCCGTACCAAGAGACCCAGTACTTC. Translating gives CASSAGQPYQETQYF. V usage is TRBV9 and J usage is TRBJ2-5; 7 bases are shared with TRBD1. From germline, CDR1 is SGDLS and CDR2 YYNGEE. There are 15 residues in the CDR3. Trimming took 3 bases from V and 0 from J; bases not matched to a gene: 5.